A single sample gave rise to the 3 T cell receptor beta chains below, sequenced in a study of T cell responses to AZD1222 COVID-19 vaccine. The protocol was immunoSEQ multiplex PCR, while the TCRdb copy is restricted to in-frame clones and leaves out a portion. The table lists about 130,000 clones, roughly 93% of them singletons, with around 3.1% in the top ten. The sample here was peripheral blood, taken on day 0 of AZD1222 vaccination. These receptors were taken from an adult in good health.

The V gene is TRBV14, the J gene TRBJ2-1; 8 bases line up with TRBD2. CDR1 is SGHDN and CDR2 is FVKESK in the germline V gene. The CDR3 has 17 amino acids. The V and J ends lost 0 bases and 9 bases, in that order; junction bases with no gene match: 13. CDR3 coding DNA: TGTGCCAGCAGCCAAGATGGGGTCGGGAGGGCCTTCGCTGAGCAGTTCTTC. This codes for CASSQDGVGRAFAEQFF.

The chain uses TRBV5-1 and TRBJ2-1; D call uncertain. V was cut by 1 base and J by 6 bases, with 11 bases left in between. This CDR3 has 14 amino acids. Germline lookup yields CDR1 SGHRS and CDR2 YFSETQ. The CDR3, as DNA: TGCGCCAGCAGCTTGACCTCCGCCGTCAATGAGCAGTTCTTC. This translates into CASSLTSAVNEQFF.

CDR3 nucleotides: TGTGCCAGCAGCGGCCTCACAGGGTACTTTGAAAAACTGTTTTTT. Translation: CASSGLTGYFEKLFF. The V gene is TRBV6-5, the J gene TRBJ1-4, with D possibly matching TRBD1 (6 bases). From germline, CDR1 is MNHEY and CDR2 SVGAGI. The germline V and J ends were trimmed by 6 bases and 7 bases, with 18 bases remaining between them. This CDR3 is 15 amino acids long.